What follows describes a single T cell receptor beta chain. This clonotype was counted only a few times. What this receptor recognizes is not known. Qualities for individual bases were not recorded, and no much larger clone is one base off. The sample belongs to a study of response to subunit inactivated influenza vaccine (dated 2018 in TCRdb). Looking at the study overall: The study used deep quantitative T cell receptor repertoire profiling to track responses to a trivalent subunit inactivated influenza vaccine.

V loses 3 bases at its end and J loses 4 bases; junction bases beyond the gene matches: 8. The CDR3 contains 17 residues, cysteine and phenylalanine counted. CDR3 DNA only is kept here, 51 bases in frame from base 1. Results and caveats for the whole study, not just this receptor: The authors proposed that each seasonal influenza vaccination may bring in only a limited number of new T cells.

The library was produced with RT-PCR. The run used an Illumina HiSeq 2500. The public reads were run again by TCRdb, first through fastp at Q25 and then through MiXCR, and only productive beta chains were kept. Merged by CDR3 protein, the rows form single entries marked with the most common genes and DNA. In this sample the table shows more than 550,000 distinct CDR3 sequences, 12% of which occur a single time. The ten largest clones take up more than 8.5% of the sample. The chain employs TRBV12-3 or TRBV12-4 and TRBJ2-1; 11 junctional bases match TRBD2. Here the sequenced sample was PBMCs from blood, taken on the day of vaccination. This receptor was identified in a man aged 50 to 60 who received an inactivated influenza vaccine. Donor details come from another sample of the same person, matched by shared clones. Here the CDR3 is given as CASSFLITSGGYNEQFF. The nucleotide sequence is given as TGTGCCAGCAGTTTCCTTATAACTAGCGGGGGATACAATGAGCAGTTCTTC.